The 28 T cell receptor beta chains below all came from one sample that was sequenced in a study of OX40 agonist ivuxolimab in advanced cancers. Sequenced by immunoSEQ multiplex PCR; TCRdb stores in-frame clones only, minus some. The data contain fewer than 55,000 clones, approximately 80% of them seen just once; the ten biggest clones take up roughly 25%. The starting material was CD4+ or CD8+ T cells sorted from blood, obtained in a trial of the OX40 agonist ivuxolimab. All receptors come from an adult with an advanced solid tumor such as melanoma, head and neck, liver or kidney cancer.

The chain has TRBV19 and TRBJ2-7; 7 nucleotides line up with TRBD1. The J segment lost 5 bases and the V segment lost 2 bases, leaving 9 bases of the junction unmatched. This CDR3 spans 15 amino acids. Germline V gene lookup returns CDR1 LNHDA and CDR2 SQIVND (reference sequence). The CDR3 loop is CASSITLGQTHEQYF. The CDR3 coding sequence is TGTGCCAGTAGTATAACACTGGGACAGACTCACGAGCAGTACTTC.

This chain links TRBV30 with TRBJ2-3, with TRBD1 matching 8 bases. CDR3 size: 16 residues. Trimming cost V 0 bases and J 5 bases; bases outside gene matches: 10. Per germline, CDR1 GTSNPN and CDR2 SVGIG (reference sequence). The CDR3 DNA reads as TGTGCCTGGAGTGTATGGCAGGGGGCGGGTGAAGATACGCAGTATTTT. Protein product: CAWSVWQGAGEDTQYF.

Turning to this clone: A read error is possible here, since a much larger clone lies one base away. The same CDR3 arises from other DNA sequences in this sample as well. The chain has TRBV28 and TRBJ2-1; D ambiguous. Trimming pared 3 bases from V and 7 bases from J, leaving 7 bases between. This CDR3 has 12 residues. In germline, CDR1 is MDHEN, CDR2 SYDVKM. CDR3 DNA sequence: TGTGCCAGCAGTTTTTGGGGAAATGAGCAGTTCTTC. This gives the protein CASSFWGNEQFF. Together with reference TRBV28 and TRBJ2-1, the CDR3 gives the full variable domain: DVKVTQSSRYLVKRTGEKVFLECVQDMDHENMFWYRQDPGLGLRLIYFSYDVKMKEKGDIPEGYSVSREKKERFSLILESASTNQTSMYLCASSFWGNEQFFGPGTRLTVL.

The chain recombines TRBV19 with TRBJ2-7; D uncertain. Germline V lookup: CDR1 LNHDA, CDR2 SQIVND (reference sequence). V was cut by 1 base and J by 7 bases, with 11 bases left in between. This CDR3 region has 13 residues. DNA for the CDR3: TGTGCCAGTAGTATAGGAACCGGCCGGGAGCAGTACTTC. Amino acid sequence: CASSIGTGREQYF.

The CDR3 DNA reads as TGTGCCAGCAGTTTCCGGGGGAGAGGCCACGAGCAGTACTTC. Translated, it gives CASSFRGRGHEQYF. The genes are TRBV27 and TRBJ2-7, with a tentative D call TRBD2 (6 bases). Trimming stripped 3 bases from V and 5 bases from J, with 14 bases between. Per germline, CDR1 MNHEY and CDR2 SMNVEV (reference sequence). This CDR3 is 14 amino acids long.

This chain joins TRBV11-2 and TRBJ2-7; D is possibly TRBD2 (7 bases). CDR3 length: 17 amino acids. The V end lost 3 bases, the J end lost 0 bases, and 18 bases lay between the germline ends. Germline V gene data show CDR1 as SGHAT and CDR2 as FQNNGV. CDR3 DNA: TGTGCCAGCAGCTTGACCCCCGGGGGGCTCAGCTCCTACGAGCAGTACTTC. Translated: CASSLTPGGLSSYEQYF.

This clone was found once. CDR3 sequence: CASSLGDEQYF. CDR3 DNA sequence: TGTGCCAGCAGTTTAGGGGACGAGCAGTACTTC. The rearrangement uses TRBV6-5 and TRBJ2-7; a possible D gene is TRBD1 (5 bases). In germline, CDR1 is MNHEY, CDR2 SVGAGI. The ends were cut back, 4 bases at V and 5 bases at J, with 6 bases in the middle. The CDR3 covers 11 residues.

V and J are TRBV7-9 and TRBJ2-2; 7 bases agree with TRBD1. CDR1 is SEHNR, CDR2 FQNEAQ, per germline (reference sequence). Unmatched junction bases numbered 2, after V lost 3 bases and J lost 1 base. The CDR3 extends over 15 amino acids. CDR3 in amino acids: CASSLDRMNTGELFF. CDR3 in DNA: TGTGCCAGCAGCTTGGACAGGATGAACACCGGGGAGCTGTTTTTT. Drawing the rest from reference TRBV7-9 and TRBJ2-2, the complete variable domain is DTGVSQNPRHKITKRGQNVTFRCDPISEHNRLYWYRQTLGQGPEFLTYFQNEAQLEKSRLLSDRFSAERPKGSFSTLEIQRTEQGDSAMYLCASSLDRMNTGELFFGEGSRLTVL.

J is TRBJ2-3 and V is TRBV13; D may match TRBD1 or TRBD2 (5 bases each). CDR1 PRHDT and CDR2 FYEKMQ come from the germline V gene (reference sequence). The CDR3 consists of 13 residues. With 8 bases removed from V and 5 bases from J, the gap between germline ends came to 14 bases. The CDR3 sequence is CASGASLQDTQYF. DNA for the CDR3: TGTGCCAGCGGGGCTAGCCTCCAAGATACGCAGTATTTT.

This clone has a handful of counts. One end of the junction fails to match germline, which may point to a read error. The rearrangement joins TRBV7-6 to TRBJ1-2; D is uncertain. The CDR3 is 12 amino acids. Germline lookup yields CDR1 SGHVS and CDR2 FNYEAQ. CDR3 bases: TGTGCCAGCAGCCCACACCGAGCGGAACTATCGTTC. Translation: CASSPHRAELSF.

The V call is TRBV5-4, the J call TRBJ2-1; TRBD1 aligns across 7 bases. This CDR3 has 14 amino acids. Germline CDR1 SGHNT, CDR2 YYREEE (reference sequence). The V and J ends lost 4 bases and 7 bases, in that order; junction bases with no gene match: 8. The CDR3 loop is CASSQRTGWNEQFF. Here the CDR3 DNA reads TGTGCCAGCAGCCAACGGACAGGTTGGAATGAGCAGTTCTTC.

J is TRBJ1-2 and V is TRBV4-3; weak D call: TRBD1 (6 bases). Germline V gene data show CDR1 as LGHNA and CDR2 as YSLEER. The V gene lost 4 bases and the J gene lost 8 bases, with 14 bases spanning the gap. The CDR3 runs 13 residues. In nucleotides, the CDR3 is TGCGCCAGCAGCCCCTTCAGGGGCGCGGGCTACACCTTC. Translation: CASSPFRGAGYTF.

The chain couples TRBV9 to TRBJ1-2, with 7 bases lining up with TRBD1. V was pared by 2 bases and J by 3 bases, with 4 bases of the junction left unmatched. The length of the CDR3 is 14 residues. CDR1 is SGDLS and CDR2 is YYNGEE in the germline V gene. The CDR3 nucleotides read TGTGCCAGCAGCGTGACAGGGAAGGACTATGGCTACACCTTC. Protein product: CASSVTGKDYGYTF.

V and J are TRBV9 and TRBJ2-2; unclear D gene. V lost 4 bases to trimming and J lost 0 bases, with 13 bases between them. The CDR3 has 16 amino acids. Germline CDR1 SGDLS, CDR2 YYNGEE. The CDR3 coding sequence is TGTGCCAGCAGCCCTTACCTTTCCGCGAACACCGGGGAGCTGTTTTTT. Protein: CASSPYLSANTGELFF.

This chain joins TRBV6-6 and TRBJ2-7; possible D gene TRBD1, 5 bases. V gave up 5 bases and J gave up 3 bases, with 17 bases separating them. Germline V gene data show CDR1 as MNHNY and CDR2 as SVGAGI (reference sequence). The CDR3 is made up of 15 amino acids. This chain's CDR3 is CASSNLQGPNYEQYF. The CDR3 DNA follows: TGTGCCAGCAGTAATCTGCAGGGCCCTAACTACGAGCAGTACTTC.

V gene TRBV4-1 combines with J gene TRBJ2-1, with D perhaps matching TRBD2 (6 bases). The germline V and J ends were trimmed by 2 bases and 7 bases, with 18 bases remaining between them. The CDR3 has 16 amino acids. In germline, CDR1 is MGHRA, CDR2 YSYEKL. CDR3 nucleotides: TGCGCCAGCAGCCAACCTCCCCGGGGGAATTGGAATGAGCAGTTCTTC. This encodes CASSQPPRGNWNEQFF.

CDR3 in amino acids: CSRVGPGGGTGELFF. The CDR3 DNA is TGCAGCCGTGTGGGCCCAGGGGGCGGCACCGGGGAGCTGTTTTTT. This chain connects TRBV29-1 to TRBJ2-2, with 8 bases identical to TRBD1. CDR1 and CDR2 from the germline V gene are SQVTM and ANQGSEA. The CDR3 is 15 residues long. After removal of 8 bases from V and 4 bases from J, the junction contained 12 bases not matched to a gene.

The genes are TRBV7-9 and TRBJ2-5, with D perhaps assigned TRBD1 or TRBD2 (5 bases each). V was cut by 1 base and J by 5 bases, with 17 bases left in between. Per germline, CDR1 SEHNR and CDR2 FQNEAQ (reference sequence). CDR3 size: 16 residues. For the CDR3, the DNA is TGTGCCAGCAGCTTAGAACTAGGGGTCAAGGGGGAGACCCAGTACTTC. Translation: CASSLELGVKGETQYF. Combining the CDR3 with reference TRBV7-9 and TRBJ2-5 gives the whole variable domain DTGVSQNPRHKITKRGQNVTFRCDPISEHNRLYWYRQTLGQGPEFLTYFQNEAQLEKSRLLSDRFSAERPKGSFSTLEIQRTEQGDSAMYLCASSLELGVKGETQYFGPGTRLLVL.

The gene calls are TRBV9 and TRBJ2-7, with 10 bases identical to TRBD1. Germline lookup yields CDR1 SGDLS and CDR2 YYNGEE. Trimming cost V 4 bases and J 3 bases; bases outside gene matches: 4. The CDR3 is 14 amino acids. CDR3 sequence: CASSTGTGVYEQYF. As DNA, the CDR3 is TGTGCCAGCAGCACCGGGACAGGGGTCTACGAGCAGTACTTC.

There are a few counts of this clone. The chain carries TRBV19 and TRBJ1-5; TRBD1 agrees at 9 bases. CDR3 length equals 14 residues. Germline loops: CDR1 LNHDA, CDR2 SQIVND (reference sequence). V was clipped by 5 bases and J by 6 bases; unmatched bases: 5. The CDR3 loop is CASSPTGGVQPQHF. Written as DNA, the CDR3 is TGTGCCAGTAGTCCAACAGGGGGCGTTCAGCCCCAGCATTTT. Complete variable domain (other parts from reference TRBV19 and TRBJ1-5): DGGITQSPKYLFRKEGQNVTLSCEQNLNHDAMYWYRQDPGQGLRLIYYSQIVNDFQKGDIAEGYSVSREKKESFPLTVTSAQKNPTAFYLCASSPTGGVQPQHFGDGTRLSIL.

The chain carries TRBV6-1 and TRBJ1-5; the D is unclear. Germline loops: CDR1 MNHNS, CDR2 SASEGT. The CDR3 totals 15 residues. The V gene lost 2 bases and the J gene lost 1 base, with 9 bases spanning the gap. This chain's CDR3 is CASSEWAPSNQPQHF. In DNA, the CDR3 is TGTGCCAGCAGTGAATGGGCTCCCAGCAATCAGCCCCAGCATTTT.

The rearrangement links TRBV28 to TRBJ2-1; 9 bases line up with TRBD2. The germline CDR1 and CDR2 sequences are MDHEN and SYDVKM. V was clipped by 7 bases and J by 8 bases; unmatched bases: 12. This CDR3 region has 15 residues. In nucleotides, the CDR3 is TGTGCCAGCACCCTGATGCTAGCGGGGTCTCATGAGCAGTTCTTC. Translation: CASTLMLAGSHEQFF. Drawing the rest from reference TRBV28 and TRBJ2-1, the complete variable domain is DVKVTQSSRYLVKRTGEKVFLECVQDMDHENMFWYRQDPGLGLRLIYFSYDVKMKEKGDIPEGYSVSREKKERFSLILESASTNQTSMYLCASTLMLAGSHEQFFGPGTRLTVL.

V gene TRBV9 combines with J gene TRBJ2-7, with a possible D match to TRBD2 (6 bases). The CDR3 extends over 14 amino acids. The V gene's germline CDR1 is SGDLS and CDR2 YYNGEE. Trimming shortened V by 4 bases and J by 0 bases, and 11 bases separated the two germline ends. The CDR3 DNA reads TGTGCCAGCAGCATCGGGACTTTCTCCTACGAGCAGTACTTC. Translation gives CASSIGTFSYEQYF.

This rearrangement joins TRBV2 to TRBJ2-5; D is unresolved. The CDR3 runs to 15 residues. Germline-derived CDR1 and CDR2 are SNHLY and FYNNEI. Trimming took 8 bases from V and 5 from J, leaving 21 bases between them. For the CDR3, the DNA is TGTGCCAGCCTAGAGATTTACAAGGGTTTCGAGACCCAGTACTTC. It is translated as CASLEIYKGFETQYF. Full variable domain (outside the CDR3, taken from reference TRBV2 and TRBJ2-5): EPEVTQTPSHQVTQMGQEVILRCVPISNHLYFYWYRQILGQKVEFLVSFYNNEISEKSEIFDDQFSVERPDGSNFTLKIRSTKLEDSAMYFCASLEIYKGFETQYFGPGTRLLVL.

The chain couples TRBV28 to TRBJ2-7, with D perhaps TRBD1 (5 bases). Trimming cost V 5 bases and J 1 base, with 12 bases left between them. Germline V gives CDR1 MDHEN, CDR2 SYDVKM. This CDR3 region has 14 residues. The CDR3 loop reads CASSPRDGSYEQYF. Here the CDR3 DNA reads TGTGCCAGCAGTCCCAGGGATGGATCCTACGAGCAGTACTTC.

The V call is TRBV19, the J call TRBJ2-7; D remains ambiguous. The V end was cut by 1 base, the J end by 6 bases, with 7 bases between. The CDR3 extends over 12 amino acids. Germline CDR1 and CDR2: LNHDA and SQIVND (reference sequence). The CDR3 DNA reads as TGTGCCAGTAGTATAGGAGGCTCCGAGCAGTACTTC. As protein: CASSIGGSEQYF.

The CDR3 bases are TGTGCCAGCAGCTTAGCGTGGGGGGTCCAAGAGACCCAGTACTTC. It translates to CASSLAWGVQETQYF. The chain employs TRBV7-6 and TRBJ2-5; a weak D match, TRBD2 (6 bases). The CDR3 contains 15 residues. The V end lost 0 bases, the J end lost 1 base, and 9 bases lay between the germline ends. Germline loops: CDR1 SGHVS, CDR2 FNYEAQ.

This clone was counted between two and nine times. This chain links TRBV5-6 with TRBJ1-1; no clear D gene. The CDR3 spans 12 residues. The V and J ends lost 0 bases and 6 bases respectively, with 6 bases between them. Germline assignment: CDR1 SGHDT and CDR2 YYEEEE. In DNA form, the CDR3 reads TGTGCCAGCAGCTTGGGGGAGGCTGAAGCTTTCTTT. Protein sequence: CASSLGEAEAFF.